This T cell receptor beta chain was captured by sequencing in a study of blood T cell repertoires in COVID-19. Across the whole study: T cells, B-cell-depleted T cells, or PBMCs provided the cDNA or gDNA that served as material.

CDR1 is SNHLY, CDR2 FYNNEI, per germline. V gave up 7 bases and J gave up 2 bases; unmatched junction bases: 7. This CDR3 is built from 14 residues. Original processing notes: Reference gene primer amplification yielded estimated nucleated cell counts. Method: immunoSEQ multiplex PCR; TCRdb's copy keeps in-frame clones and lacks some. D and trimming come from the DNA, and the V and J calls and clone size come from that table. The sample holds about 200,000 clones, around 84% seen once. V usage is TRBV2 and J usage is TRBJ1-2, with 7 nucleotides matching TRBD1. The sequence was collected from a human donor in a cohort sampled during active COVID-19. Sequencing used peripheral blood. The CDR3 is CASMPDRANYGYTF. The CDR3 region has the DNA TGTGCCAGCATGCCAGACAGGGCGAACTATGGCTACACCTTC.